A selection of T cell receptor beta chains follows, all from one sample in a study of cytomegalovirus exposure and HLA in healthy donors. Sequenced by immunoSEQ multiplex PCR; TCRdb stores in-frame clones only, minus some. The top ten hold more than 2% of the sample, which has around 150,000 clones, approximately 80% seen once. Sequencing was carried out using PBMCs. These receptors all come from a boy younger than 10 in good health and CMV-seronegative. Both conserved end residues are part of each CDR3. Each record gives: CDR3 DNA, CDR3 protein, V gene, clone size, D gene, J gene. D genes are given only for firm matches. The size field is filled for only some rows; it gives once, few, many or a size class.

CDR3nt: TGTGCCAGCAGCGTGGGACAGGGGGCACGGACAGATACGCAGTATTTT
CDR3aa: CASSVGQGARTDTQYF
v_gene: TRBV5-4
abundance: NA
d_gene: TRBD1
j_gene: TRBJ2-3

CDR3nt: TGTGCCACACGACACCCAAACACAGATACGCAGTATTTT
CDR3aa: CATRHPNTDTQYF
v_gene: TRBV7-9
abundance: NA
d_gene: NA
j_gene: TRBJ2-3

CDR3nt: TGCGCCAGCAGTACCGGGGTGGGCACTGAAGCTTTCTTT
CDR3aa: CASSTGVGTEAFF
v_gene: TRBV4-3
abundance: few
d_gene: NA
j_gene: TRBJ1-1

CDR3nt: TGCGCCAGCAGCCACCAACTAGCGGGAGTAGCAGATACGCGGTATTTT
CDR3aa: CASSHQLAGVADTRYF
v_gene: TRBV4-1
abundance: NA
d_gene: TRBD2
j_gene: TRBJ2-3

CDR3nt: TGCGCCAGCAGCGAAGGACTAGCGCGGAGCTCCTACGAGCAGTACTTC
CDR3aa: CASSEGLARSSYEQYF
v_gene: TRBV4-1
abundance: NA
d_gene: TRBD2
j_gene: TRBJ2-7

CDR3nt: TGTGCCAGCAGCTCCAACTCGCGGACAGGGGGCGCTGAAGCTTTCTTT
CDR3aa: CASSSNSRTGGAEAFF
v_gene: TRBV11-2
abundance: NA
d_gene: TRBD1
j_gene: TRBJ1-1

CDR3nt: TGTGCCAGCAGCCGGCAGGGGGCATCGCTCTACAATGAGCAGTTCTTC
CDR3aa: CASSRQGASLYNEQFF
v_gene: TRBV7-3
abundance: NA
d_gene: TRBD1
j_gene: TRBJ2-1

CDR3nt: TGTGCCAGCGCGGGGAATAAAGGCAATCAGCCCCAGCATTTT
CDR3aa: CASAGNKGNQPQHF
v_gene: TRBV18
abundance: NA
d_gene: NA
j_gene: TRBJ1-5

CDR3nt: TGTGCCAGCAGTTACGGGGAGGGGTGGAATGAGCAGTACTTC
CDR3aa: CASSYGEGWNEQYF
v_gene: TRBV6-5
abundance: NA
d_gene: TRBD2
j_gene: TRBJ2-7

CDR3nt: TGTGCCAGCAGCTCCGAGACCGGACAGGTTGGGTCCTACGAGCAGTACTTC
CDR3aa: CASSSETGQVGSYEQYF
v_gene: TRBV7-8
abundance: NA
d_gene: TRBD1
j_gene: TRBJ2-7

CDR3nt: TGTGCCAGCAGTATCTACGACGGGACACCCCTCCACTTT
CDR3aa: CASSIYDGTPLHF
v_gene: TRBV6-6
abundance: NA
d_gene: NA
j_gene: TRBJ1-6

CDR3nt: TGTGCCAGCAGCCAGACAGAGAACTATGGCTACACCTTC
CDR3aa: CASSQTENYGYTF
v_gene: TRBV4-2
abundance: NA
d_gene: NA
j_gene: TRBJ1-2

CDR3nt: TGTGCCACCAACGTCGATCGAGGACAGGGGTCTCCCCGTGGCTACACCTTC
CDR3aa: CATNVDRGQGSPRGYTF
v_gene: TRBV15
abundance: NA
d_gene: TRBD1
j_gene: TRBJ1-2

CDR3nt: TGTGCCAGCAGCTCACTCCTAGGAGGACCCAACACCGGGGAGCTGTTTTTT
CDR3aa: CASSSLLGGPNTGELFF
v_gene: TRBV7-9
abundance: NA
d_gene: NA
j_gene: TRBJ2-2

CDR3nt: TGTGCCTGGAGTGTATTTGGTACCGGTCAGCCCCAGCATTTT
CDR3aa: CAWSVFGTGQPQHF
v_gene: TRBV30
abundance: NA
d_gene: NA
j_gene: TRBJ1-5

CDR3nt: TGTGCCAGCTGTGGACAGGGGGTTGCGAACTATGGCTACACCTTC
CDR3aa: CASCGQGVANYGYTF
v_gene: TRBV2
abundance: NA
d_gene: TRBD1
j_gene: TRBJ1-2

CDR3nt: TGTGCCAGCAGCCCAAACAGGGGATGGGACTATGGCTACACCTTC
CDR3aa: CASSPNRGWDYGYTF
v_gene: TRBV4-2
abundance: few
d_gene: TRBD1
j_gene: TRBJ1-2

CDR3nt: TGTGCCAGCAGCCAAGGACTAGCGGGAGGGACCCCCTACGAGCAGTACTTC
CDR3aa: CASSQGLAGGTPYEQYF
v_gene: TRBV4-2
abundance: NA
d_gene: TRBD2
j_gene: TRBJ2-7

CDR3nt: TGTGCCAGCAGTATCAGCGGGATGGATGCCGAGCAGTACTTC
CDR3aa: CASSISGMDAEQYF
v_gene: TRBV27
abundance: NA
d_gene: TRBD2
j_gene: TRBJ2-7

CDR3nt: TGTGCCAGCAGCTTGTCTAGCGGGAGTTTCGATGAGCAGTTCTTC
CDR3aa: CASSLSSGSFDEQFF
v_gene: TRBV5-4
abundance: NA
d_gene: TRBD2
j_gene: TRBJ2-1